A selection of T cell receptor beta chains follows, all from one sample in a study of control samples from healthy donors and cancer patients. Libraries were prepared by immunoSEQ multiplex PCR; TCRdb keeps only in-frame clonotypes and omits some of them. This repertoire shows about 110,000 clones, roughly 92% found once; its top ten account for around 7.6%. Specimen: blood. The receptors derive from a woman aged 18-29 years in good health. Each CDR3 is given with its conserved first and last residue. The D gene is left open where the match is weak. Part of the rows lack a size; the others show once, few, many or a class for expanded clones.

- | TRBJ2-7 | TRBV7-9 | TRBD1 | CASSPDRARNEQYF | TGTGCCAGCAGCCCGGACAGGGCAAGGAACGAGCAGTACTTC
- | TRBJ2-3 | TRBV7-2 | TRBD2 | CASSSPGLAGEGDTQYF | TGTGCCAGCAGCTCCCCGGGGCTAGCGGGAGAAGGAGATACGCAGTATTTT
- | TRBJ2-1 | TRBV28 | - | CASSPRERWGPSSYNEQFF | TGTGCCAGCAGTCCACGTGAGAGGTGGGGCCCTAGCTCCTACAATGAGCAGTTCTTC
- | TRBJ2-3 | TRBV5-1 | - | CASSARGADTQYF | TGCGCCAGCAGCGCGAGGGGCGCAGATACGCAGTATTTT
- | TRBJ1-3 | TRBV15 | - | CATSRDRGYGNTIYF | TGTGCCACCAGCAGAGACAGGGGATACGGAAACACCATATATTTT
- | TRBJ2-1 | TRBV27 | TRBD2 | CASSSRFFSVGRELAYNEQFF | TGTGCCAGCAGTTCCCGGTTTTTTTCCGTGGGGCGGGAGCTCGCCTACAATGAGCAGTTCTTC
- | TRBJ2-2 | TRBV28 | TRBD2 | CASRLGLAGAGELFF | TGTGCCAGCAGACTGGGACTAGCGGGGGCTGGGGAGCTGTTTTTT
- | TRBJ2-7 | TRBV19 | - | CASSPVGASGPLF | TGTGCCAGTAGTCCTGTGGGAGCGTCCGGTCCCCTCTTC
- | TRBJ2-3 | TRBV12-3/TRBV12-4 | - | CASSSAGDTQYF | TGTGCCAGCAGTTCAGCAGGGGATACGCAGTATTTT
- | TRBJ1-5 | TRBV6-5 | - | CASSLLPGGNQPQHF | TGTGCCAGCAGCCTCCTCCCGGGGGGCAATCAGCCCCAGCATTTT
- | TRBJ2-7 | TRBV28 | TRBD2 | CASSGIIAGGPYEQYF | TGTGCCAGCAGTGGGATAATAGCGGGAGGGCCCTACGAGCAGTACTTC
- | TRBJ1-2 | TRBV6-2/TRBV6-3 | TRBD1 | CASSYGTGWMDGTF | TGTGCCAGCAGTTACGGGACAGGGTGGATGGATGGGACCTTC
- | TRBJ1-3 | TRBV19 | - | CASSIGRWSTGNTIYF | TGTGCCAGTAGTATCGGACGATGGTCTACTGGAAACACCATATATTTT
- | TRBJ1-1 | TRBV7-2 | TRBD1 | CASSADRVDTEAFF | TGTGCCAGCAGCGCGGACAGGGTCGACACTGAAGCTTTCTTT
- | TRBJ2-7 | TRBV9 | TRBD1 | CASSVYTTDPDRGRPYEQYF | TGTGCCAGCAGCGTATACACTACGGACCCAGACAGGGGGAGACCCTACGAGCAGTACTTC
- | TRBJ1-1 | TRBV7-9 | - | CASSEIRVREMNTEAFF | TGTGCCAGCAGCGAAATTAGGGTGCGAGAAATGAACACTGAAGCTTTCTTT
- | TRBJ2-3 | TRBV4-2 | - | CASSRGPGFTDTQYF | TGTGCCAGCAGCCGTGGTCCGGGGTTCACAGATACGCAGTATTTT
once | TRBJ1-1 | TRBV4-3 | - | CASSQVKKGTTEAFF | TGCGCCAGCAGCCAAGTAAAGAAGGGAACCACTGAAGCTTTCTTT
- | TRBJ2-1 | TRBV5-1 | TRBD2 | CASSPTPTGGYNEQFF | TGCGCCAGCAGCCCCACCCCGACGGGGGGTTACAATGAGCAGTTCTTC
- | TRBJ2-3 | TRBV7-6 | - | CASSISGSSTDTQYF | TGTGCCAGCAGCATTAGCGGATCTAGCACAGATACGCAGTATTTT
once | TRBJ2-3 | TRBV7-9 | - | CASSKGYSTDTQYF | TGTGCCAGCAGCAAGGGTTATAGCACAGATACGCAGTATTTT
- | TRBJ2-7 | TRBV5-6 | TRBD2 | CASSLGLAGDYEQYF | TGTGCCAGCAGCTTGGGACTAGCGGGAGATTACGAGCAGTACTTC
- | TRBJ2-7 | TRBV24-1 | - | CATMWYEQYF | TGTGCCACCATGTGGTACGAGCAGTACTTC
- | TRBJ2-5 | TRBV14 | TRBD2 | CASSEGLLAGKETQYF | TGTGCCAGCAGCGAAGGGCTACTAGCGGGGAAAGAGACCCAGTACTTC
- | TRBJ1-2 | TRBV5-6 | - | CARSLGLGGARNGYTF | TGCGCCCGCAGCTTGGGGCTGGGGGGCGCGCGAAATGGCTACACCTTC
- | TRBJ1-2 | TRBV5-5 | - | CASTKGSTNPSNYGYTF | TGTGCCAGCACAAAAGGGTCGACGAACCCCTCAAACTATGGCTACACCTTC
once | TRBJ2-7 | TRBV5-1 | TRBD1 | CASCRDRGYEQYF | TGCGCCAGCTGCAGGGACAGGGGGTACGAGCAGTACTTC
- | TRBJ1-1 | TRBV29-1 | - | CSVAGIGGEGGLMAEAFF | TGCAGCGTTGCCGGGATTGGGGGCGAAGGGGGTTTAATGGCTGAAGCTTTCTTT
- | TRBJ2-7 | TRBV5-6 | TRBD1 | CASSLGTGGLYEQYF | TGTGCCAGCAGCTTGGGAACAGGGGGCCTCTACGAGCAGTACTTC
- | TRBJ1-2 | TRBV19 | - | CASNPGTNYGYTF | TGTGCCAGCAATCCGGGAACTAACTATGGCTACACCTTC
- | TRBJ2-4 | TRBV3-1/TRBV3-2 | - | CASSRTGTDKNIQYF | TGTGCCAGCAGCCGTACCGGGACGGACAAAAACATTCAGTACTTC
- | TRBJ2-1 | TRBV24-1 | TRBD1 | CATSDSLTGAREQFF | TGTGCCACCAGTGATTCCCTGACAGGGGCGAGGGAGCAGTTCTTC
- | TRBJ2-1 | TRBV5-5 | TRBD2 | CASSDLAEKGWEQFF | TGTGCCAGCAGCGATCTAGCGGAGAAAGGGTGGGAGCAGTTCTTC
- | TRBJ2-5 | TRBV28 | TRBD1 | CASSPGTGGRETQYF | TGTGCCAGCAGTCCCGGGACAGGGGGGCGAGAGACCCAGTACTTC
- | TRBJ1-5 | TRBV25-1 | - | CASSEKEGYQPQHF | TGTGCCAGCAGTGAAAAGGAAGGGTATCAGCCCCAGCATTTT
- | TRBJ1-2 | TRBV28 | - | CASSTPDRSSYGYTF | TGTGCCAGCAGCACCCCGGACCGTAGCTCCTATGGCTACACCTTC
- | TRBJ1-4 | TRBV5-6 | - | CASSEGRGEKLFF | TGTGCCAGCAGCGAAGGGAGGGGAGAAAAACTGTTTTTT
once | TRBJ2-5 | TRBV5-1 | - | CASSTLGTGHQKETQYF | TGCGCCAGCAGCACCCTTGGGACCGGGCATCAGAAAGAGACCCAGTACTTC
- | TRBJ1-3 | TRBV6-5 | - | CASSYGGIGGNTIYF | TGTGCCAGCAGTTACGGGGGCATTGGTGGAAACACCATATATTTT
- | TRBJ2-7 | TRBV5-3 | - | CARSLGGSYEQYF | TGTGCCAGAAGCTTGGGCGGTTCCTACGAGCAGTACTTC
- | TRBJ1-2 | TRBV6-1 | - | CASSEAGFGAYGYTF | TGTGCCAGCAGTGAAGCAGGCTTTGGGGCCTATGGCTACACCTTC
- | TRBJ2-5 | TRBV6-5 | TRBD2 | CASSGTSKETQYF | TGTGCCAGCTCCGGGACTAGCAAAGAGACCCAGTACTTC
- | TRBJ1-4 | TRBV7-9 | - | CASSLERDAEKLFF | TGTGCCAGCAGCTTAGAGAGGGATGCTGAAAAACTGTTTTTT
- | TRBJ2-2 | TRBV11-3 | - | CASSLGGAADTGELFF | TGTGCCAGCAGCTTAGGAGGGGCTGCGGACACCGGGGAGCTGTTTTTT
- | TRBJ1-6 | TRBV2 | - | CASSEGQPYNSPLHF | TGTGCCAGCAGTGAAGGCCAGCCTTATAATTCACCCCTCCACTTT
- | TRBJ2-3 | TRBV15 | TRBD2 | CATSRDPFLAGETDTQYF | TGTGCCACCAGCAGAGATCCCTTTCTAGCGGGGGAAACAGATACGCAGTATTTT
- | TRBJ2-7 | TRBV19 | TRBD1 | CASSTRQGITYEQYF | TGTGCCAGTAGTACGAGACAGGGGATTACCTACGAGCAGTACTTC
- | TRBJ1-1 | TRBV28 | - | CASSFRGANTEAFF | TGTGCCAGCAGTTTTAGGGGGGCGAACACTGAAGCTTTCTTT
- | TRBJ2-7 | TRBV29-1 | TRBD1 | CSGETGLHEQYF | TGCAGCGGAGAGACAGGGCTCCACGAGCAGTACTTC
- | TRBJ2-4 | TRBV28 | - | CASNTPGRQTSWF | TGTGCCAGCAACACCCCGGGGAGACAAACTAGTTGGTTC
- | TRBJ2-3 | TRBV4-3 | - | CASSQAVSAYTQYF | TGCGCCAGCAGCCAAGCGGTATCAGCGTATACGCAGTATTTT
once | TRBJ2-2 | TRBV24-1 | - | CATSETPGTLSTGELFF | TGTGCCACCAGTGAGACCCCCGGGACCCTATCGACCGGGGAGCTGTTTTTT
- | TRBJ2-3 | TRBV24-1 | - | CATSDPGQPTDTQYF | TGTGCCACCAGTGACCCCGGACAGCCCACAGATACGCAGTATTTT
- | TRBJ1-4 | TRBV6-1 | - | CASSELGVTNEKLFF | TGTGCCAGCAGTGAGCTTGGGGTGACTAATGAAAAACTGTTTTTT